The T cell receptor beta chain under discussion was sequenced for a study of T cells in tumors after PD-1 blockade. Germline CDR1 reads LGHDT; CDR2 reads YNNKEL (reference sequence). The CDR3 is 14 residues long. After removal of 4 bases from V and 8 bases from J, the junction contained 2 bases not matched to a gene. Libraries were prepared by immunoSEQ multiplex PCR; TCRdb keeps only in-frame clonotypes and omits some of them. The sample has around 13,000 clones, 55% to 80% seen once. The rearrangement links TRBV3-1 (or the pseudogene TRBV3-2) to TRBJ2-6; 10 bases fit TRBD1. The TCR comes from a human donor with cutaneous squamous cell carcinoma. This material consisted of tumor tissue, taken before anti-PD-1 treatment. In nucleotides, the CDR3 is TGTGCCAGCAGCCTGGGACAGGGGACCAACGTCCTGACTTTC. The encoded protein is CASSLGQGTNVLTF.